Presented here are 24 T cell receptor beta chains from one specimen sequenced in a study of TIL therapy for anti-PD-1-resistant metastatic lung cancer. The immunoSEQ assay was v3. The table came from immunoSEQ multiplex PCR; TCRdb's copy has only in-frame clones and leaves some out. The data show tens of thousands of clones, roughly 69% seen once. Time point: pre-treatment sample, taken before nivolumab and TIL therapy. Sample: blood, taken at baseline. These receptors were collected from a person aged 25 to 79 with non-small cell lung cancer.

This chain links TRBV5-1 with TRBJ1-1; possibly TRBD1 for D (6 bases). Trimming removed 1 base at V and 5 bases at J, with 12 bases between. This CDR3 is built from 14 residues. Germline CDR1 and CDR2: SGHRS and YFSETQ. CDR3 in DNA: TGCGCCAGCAGCTTGATACAGGGACGGACTGAAGCTTTCTTT. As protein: CASSLIQGRTEAFF.

The CDR3: CAWSAENRGGYEQYF. The DNA for the CDR3 is TGTGCCTGGAGCGCCGAAAACAGGGGTGGCTACGAGCAGTACTTC. The chain links TRBV30 to TRBJ2-7; 7 bases map to TRBD1. Looked up from germline, CDR1 is GTSNPN and CDR2 is SVGIG (reference sequence). The CDR3 contains 15 residues. V lost 3 bases and J lost 3; bases outside the gene matches: 11.

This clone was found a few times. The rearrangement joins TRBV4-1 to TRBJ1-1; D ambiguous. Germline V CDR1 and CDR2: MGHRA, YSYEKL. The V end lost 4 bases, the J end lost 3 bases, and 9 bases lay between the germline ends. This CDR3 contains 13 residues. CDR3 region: CASSPWTYTEAFF. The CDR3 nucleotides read TGCGCCAGCAGCCCTTGGACGTACACTGAAGCTTTCTTT.

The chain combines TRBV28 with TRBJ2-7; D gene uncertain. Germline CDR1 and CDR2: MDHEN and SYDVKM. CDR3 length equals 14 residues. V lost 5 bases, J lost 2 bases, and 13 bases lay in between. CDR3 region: CASSVYMSTYEQYF. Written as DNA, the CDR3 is TGTGCCAGCAGTGTTTACATGAGTACCTACGAGCAGTACTTC.

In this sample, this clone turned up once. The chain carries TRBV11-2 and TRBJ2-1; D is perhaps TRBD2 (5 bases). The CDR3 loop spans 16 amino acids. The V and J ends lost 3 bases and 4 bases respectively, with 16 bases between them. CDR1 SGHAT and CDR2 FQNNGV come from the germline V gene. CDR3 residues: CASSFGPGRFYNEQFF. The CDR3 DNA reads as TGTGCCAGCAGCTTCGGTCCGGGAAGGTTTTACAATGAGCAGTTCTTC. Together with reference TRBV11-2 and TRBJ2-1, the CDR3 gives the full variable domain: EAGVAQSPRYKIIEKRQSVAFWCNPISGHATLYWYQQILGQGPKLLIQFQNNGVVDDSQLPKDRFSAERLKGVDSTLKIQPAKLEDSAVYLCASSFGPGRFYNEQFFGPGTRLTVL.

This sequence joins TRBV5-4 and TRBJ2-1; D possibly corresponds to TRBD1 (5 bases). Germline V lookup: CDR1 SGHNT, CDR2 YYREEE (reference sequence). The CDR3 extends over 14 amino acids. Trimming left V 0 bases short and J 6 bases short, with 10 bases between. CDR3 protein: CASSLEGRGNEQFF. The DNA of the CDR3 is TGTGCCAGCAGCTTGGAGGGAAGGGGCAATGAGCAGTTCTTC. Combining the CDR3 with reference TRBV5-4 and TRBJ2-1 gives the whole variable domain ETGVTQSPTHLIKTRGQQVTLRCSSQSGHNTVSWYQQALGQGPQFIFQYYREEENGRGNFPPRFSGLQFPNYSSELNVNALELDDSALYLCASSLEGRGNEQFFGPGTRLTVL.

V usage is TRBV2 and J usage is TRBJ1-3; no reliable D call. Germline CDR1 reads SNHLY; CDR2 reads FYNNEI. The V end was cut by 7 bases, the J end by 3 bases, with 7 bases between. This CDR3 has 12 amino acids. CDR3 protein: CASTFSGNTIYF. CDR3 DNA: TGTGCCAGCACTTTCAGTGGAAACACCATATATTTT.

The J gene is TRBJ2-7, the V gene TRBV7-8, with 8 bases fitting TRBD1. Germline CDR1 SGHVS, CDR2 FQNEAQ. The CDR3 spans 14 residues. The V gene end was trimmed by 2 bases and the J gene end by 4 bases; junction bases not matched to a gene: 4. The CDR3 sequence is CASSLSGGRYEQYF. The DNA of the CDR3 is TGTGCCAGCAGCTTATCAGGGGGCAGGTACGAGCAGTACTTC.

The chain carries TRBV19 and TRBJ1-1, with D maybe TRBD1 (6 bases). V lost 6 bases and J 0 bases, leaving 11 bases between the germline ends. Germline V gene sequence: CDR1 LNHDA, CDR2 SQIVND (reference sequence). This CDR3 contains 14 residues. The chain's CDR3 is CASSLGHLNTEAFF. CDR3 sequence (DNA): TGTGCCAGTAGCTTGGGACACTTGAACACTGAAGCTTTCTTT.

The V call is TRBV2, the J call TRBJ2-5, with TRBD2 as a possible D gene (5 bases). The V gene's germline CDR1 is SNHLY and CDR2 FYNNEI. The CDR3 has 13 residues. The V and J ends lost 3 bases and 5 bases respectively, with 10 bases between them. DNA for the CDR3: TGTGCCAGCAGTGAGAGGGTTCTGGAGACCCAGTACTTC. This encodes CASSERVLETQYF.

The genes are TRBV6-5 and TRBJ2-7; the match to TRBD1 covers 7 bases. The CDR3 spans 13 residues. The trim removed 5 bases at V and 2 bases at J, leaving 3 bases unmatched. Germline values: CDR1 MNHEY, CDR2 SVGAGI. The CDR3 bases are TGTGCCAGCAGTACAGGGGTTCCCTACGAGCAGTACTTC. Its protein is CASSTGVPYEQYF.

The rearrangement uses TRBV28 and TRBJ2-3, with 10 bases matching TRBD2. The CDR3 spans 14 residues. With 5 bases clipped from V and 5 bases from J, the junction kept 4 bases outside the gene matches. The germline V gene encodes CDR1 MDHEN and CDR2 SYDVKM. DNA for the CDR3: TGTGCCAGCAGTACTAGCGGGGCGGGAGATACGCAGTATTTT. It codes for CASSTSGAGDTQYF.

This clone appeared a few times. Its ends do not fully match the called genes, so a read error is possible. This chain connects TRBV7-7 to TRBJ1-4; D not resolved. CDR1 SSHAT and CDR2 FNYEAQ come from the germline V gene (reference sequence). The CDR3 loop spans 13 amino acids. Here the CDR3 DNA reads TGTGCTAGCAGCTTAGCGCCGAATGAAAAACTGTTTTTT. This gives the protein CASSLAPNEKLFF.

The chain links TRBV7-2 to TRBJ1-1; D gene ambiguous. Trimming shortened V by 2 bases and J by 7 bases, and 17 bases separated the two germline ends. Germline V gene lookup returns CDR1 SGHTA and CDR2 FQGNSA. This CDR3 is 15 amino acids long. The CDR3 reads CASSLFGRPSGEAFF. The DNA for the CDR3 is TGTGCCAGCAGCTTATTTGGAAGGCCCAGTGGTGAAGCTTTCTTT.

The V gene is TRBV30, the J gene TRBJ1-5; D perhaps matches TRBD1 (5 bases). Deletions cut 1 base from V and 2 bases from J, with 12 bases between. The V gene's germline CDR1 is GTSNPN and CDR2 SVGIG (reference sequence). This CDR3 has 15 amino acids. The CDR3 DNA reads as TGTGCCTGGAGTGGGCTGGGGGGTGGCAATCAGCCCCAGCATTTT. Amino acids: CAWSGLGGGNQPQHF. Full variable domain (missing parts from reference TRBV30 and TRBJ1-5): SQTIHQWPATLVQPVGSPLSLECTVEGTSNPNLYWYRQAAGRGLQLLFYSVGIGQISSEVPQNLSASRPQDRQFILSSKKLLLSDSGFYLCAWSGLGGGNQPQHFGDGTRLSIL.

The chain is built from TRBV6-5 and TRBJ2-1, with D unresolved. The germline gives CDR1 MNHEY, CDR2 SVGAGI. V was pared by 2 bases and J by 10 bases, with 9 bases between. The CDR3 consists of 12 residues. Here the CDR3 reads CASSYGVSEQFF. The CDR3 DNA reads TGTGCCAGCAGTTACGGGGTGTCGGAGCAGTTCTTC.

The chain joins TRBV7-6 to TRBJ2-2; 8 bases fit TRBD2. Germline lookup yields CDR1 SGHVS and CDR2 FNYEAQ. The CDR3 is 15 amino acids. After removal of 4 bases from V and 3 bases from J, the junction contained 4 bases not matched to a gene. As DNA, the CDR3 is TGTGCCAGCAGCTCCGGGACTAGTTACACCGGGGAGCTGTTTTTT. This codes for CASSSGTSYTGELFF.

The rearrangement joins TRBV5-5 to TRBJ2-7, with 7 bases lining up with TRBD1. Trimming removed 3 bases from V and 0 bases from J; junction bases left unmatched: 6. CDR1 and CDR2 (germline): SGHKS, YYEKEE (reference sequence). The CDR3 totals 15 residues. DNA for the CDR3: TGTGCCAGCAGCTACGGACAGGCAAGCTCCTACGAGCAGTACTTC. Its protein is CASSYGQASSYEQYF.

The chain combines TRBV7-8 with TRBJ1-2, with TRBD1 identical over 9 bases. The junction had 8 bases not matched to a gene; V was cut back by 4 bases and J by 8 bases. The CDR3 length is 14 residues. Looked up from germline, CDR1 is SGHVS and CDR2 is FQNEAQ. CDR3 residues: CASSSRGQGNGYTF. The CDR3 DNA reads TGTGCCAGCAGCTCGAGAGGACAGGGGAACGGCTACACCTTC.

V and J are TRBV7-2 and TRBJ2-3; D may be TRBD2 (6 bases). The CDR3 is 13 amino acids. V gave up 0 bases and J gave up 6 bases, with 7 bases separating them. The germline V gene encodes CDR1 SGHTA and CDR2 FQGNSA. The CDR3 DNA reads TGTGCCAGCAGCTTAGCCCGGGGGGATACGCAGTATTTT. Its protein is CASSLARGDTQYF. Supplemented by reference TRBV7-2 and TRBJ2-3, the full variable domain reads GAGVSQSPSNKVTEKGKDVELRCDPISGHTALYWYRQSLGQGLEFLIYFQGNSAPDKSGLPSDRFSAERTGGSVSTLTIQRTQQEDSAVYLCASSLARGDTQYFGPGTRLTVL.

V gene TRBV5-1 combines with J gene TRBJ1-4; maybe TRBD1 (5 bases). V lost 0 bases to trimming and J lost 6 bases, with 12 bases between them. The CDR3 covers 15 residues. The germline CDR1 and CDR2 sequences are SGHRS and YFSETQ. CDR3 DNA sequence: TGCGCCAGCAGCTTGGCATCAGGGACGGATGAAAAACTGTTTTTT. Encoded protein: CASSLASGTDEKLFF.

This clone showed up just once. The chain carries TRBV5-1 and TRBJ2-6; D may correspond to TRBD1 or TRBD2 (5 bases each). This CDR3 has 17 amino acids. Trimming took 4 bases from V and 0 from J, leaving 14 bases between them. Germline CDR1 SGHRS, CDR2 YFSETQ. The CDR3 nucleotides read TGCGCCAGCAGCACTAGGACACAAAACTCTGGGGCCAACGTCCTGACTTTC. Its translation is CASSTRTQNSGANVLTF.

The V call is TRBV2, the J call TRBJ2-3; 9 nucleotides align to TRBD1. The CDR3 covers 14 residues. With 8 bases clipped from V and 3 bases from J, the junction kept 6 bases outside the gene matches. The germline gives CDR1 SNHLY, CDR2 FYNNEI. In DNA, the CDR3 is TGTGCCAGCGCACAGGGGGCGCGTACAGATACGCAGTATTTT. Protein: CASAQGARTDTQYF.

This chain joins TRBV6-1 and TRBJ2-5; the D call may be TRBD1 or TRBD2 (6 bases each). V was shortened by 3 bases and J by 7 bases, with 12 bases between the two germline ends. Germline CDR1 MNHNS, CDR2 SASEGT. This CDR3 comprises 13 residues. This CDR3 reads CASSDEQGGTQYF. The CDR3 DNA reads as TGTGCCAGCAGTGATGAACAGGGAGGGACCCAGTACTTC.